These T cell receptor beta chains were read from a single sample in a study of blood T cell repertoires in COVID-19. This table comes from immunoSEQ multiplex PCR, and its TCRdb copy is limited to in-frame clones, with some not included. The sample holds around 60,000 clones, about 88% seen once. Sequenced input: peripheral blood. Source of these receptors: a man in his 70s with acute or convalescent COVID-19. The conserved cysteine and the conserved F or W are not part of the CDR3 here. Clone size is shown for a subset of rows, as once, few, many or a class of expanded clone.

v_gene	abundance	j_gene	CDR3aa
TRBV5-1	.	TRBJ1-2	ASSSLGTGGLGYT
TRBV4-1	.	TRBJ2-7	ASSQIGQGREQY
TRBV7-9	.	TRBJ2-7	ASSLRDNSYEQY
TRBV4-3	.	TRBJ2-7	ASSPTGGDYEQY
TRBV5-1	.	TRBJ2-5	ASTPGQGTQETQY
TRBV19	few	TRBJ1-5	ASSMTRDRIFQPQH
TRBV19	.	TRBJ1-2	ASSITPRTGLNYGYT
TRBV27	.	TRBJ2-3	ASSLYARGPSHTQY
TRBV5-5	once	TRBJ2-1	ASSLTGGPIGNEQF
TRBV5-1	.	TRBJ2-7	ASSGGLEVDYEQY
TRBV7-9	.	TRBJ2-3	ASSPGTGSSTDTQY
TRBV10-1	.	TRBJ2-3	ASSDTAQGEISTDTQY
TRBV4-1	.	TRBJ2-7	ASSGTGAYEQY
TRBV6-5	.	TRBJ1-5	ASRVQHNSNQPQH
TRBV28	.	TRBJ2-5	ASSSPTGGSIKTQY
TRBV7-9	few	TRBJ2-1	ASSPPNRIARDEQF
TRBV5-6	.	TRBJ2-3	ASSHRDTSTDTQY
TRBV24-1	.	TRBJ2-3	ATSDWTSGNTDTQY
TRBV6-1	.	TRBJ2-1	ASSVYPWASGYNEQF
TRBV7-8	.	TRBJ1-3	ASSLVAGGSGNTIY
TRBV4-3	.	TRBJ2-7	ASSLRTGAAYEQY
TRBV4-2	once	TRBJ2-5	ASSPRDRGSETQY
TRBV30	.	TRBJ1-2	AWSAQGPHYGYT
TRBV19	.	TRBJ1-5	ASSMNTGGVRGQPQH
TRBV18	.	TRBJ2-5	ASSLLGQGPQETQY
TRBV27	once	TRBJ2-2	ASGERHGELF
TRBV7-9	.	TRBJ1-1	ASSLGGREGAEAF
TRBV2	.	TRBJ2-5	ASSGDAGGQTQY
TRBV10-3	.	TRBJ1-6	AISTGQGRNSPLH
TRBV5-1	.	TRBJ2-3	ASSPGTSPSTDTQY
TRBV7-2	once	TRBJ1-2	ASSLDGGYYGYT
TRBV6-1	once	TRBJ2-1	ASSDRIYNEQF
TRBV7-2	once	TRBJ2-3	ASSRDQRGGSTDTQY
TRBV5-1	.	TRBJ2-5	ASRGLAGSQGAQY
TRBV5-1	.	TRBJ2-5	ASSFWGGYPLPETQY
TRBV6-2/TRBV6-3	.	TRBJ1-2	ASSYFRGVNYGYT
TRBV4-3	.	TRBJ1-2	ASSQDLGGDRGRKGYT
TRBV27	once	TRBJ2-5	ASSSQGGETQY
TRBV4-2	.	TRBJ1-3	ASSQERVGGYGNTIY
TRBV30	.	TRBJ1-2	AWKQGLSYT
TRBV6-4	.	TRBJ1-1	ASKGQGASEAF
TRBV2	.	TRBJ1-1	ASTLGQGNTEAF
TRBV3-1/TRBV3-2	.	TRBJ2-7	ASSRQGSSYEQY
TRBV5-1	.	TRBJ1-1	ASSLDGDRYRNTEAF
TRBV19	once	TRBJ2-7	ASSMGTGYEQY
TRBV3-1/TRBV3-2	.	TRBJ2-7	ASSQQRYGSSYEQY
TRBV5-1	.	TRBJ2-2	ASGRLGHGTGELF
TRBV6-2/TRBV6-3	.	TRBJ2-2	ASSYGGSTGELF
TRBV7-8	.	TRBJ1-1	ASSYPRGGGNTEAF
TRBV3-1/TRBV3-2	.	TRBJ1-6	ASSLSSNNSPLH
TRBV6-5	.	TRBJ1-5	ASTIPGARDQPQH
TRBV28	.	TRBJ2-1	ASSPRLYNEQF